This T cell receptor (beta chain) was found in a study of shared clonotypes between healthy human individuals (dated by TCRdb to between 2020 and 2021). Regarding the study in general: The cohort comprised two women and a few men aged 18 to 49 years. For each donor, CD4 naive and CD4 memory were each run on three plates, CD8 naive on two plates, and CD8 memory on one plate. Blood TCR repertoires of five healthy adults were deeply sequenced to estimate repertoire size and the extent of clonotype sharing between individuals. Libraries were prepared and TCR repertoires were sequenced by different laboratories using diverse techniques, in order to increase sequencing depth and limit assay-specific biases. Per donor, leukapheresis produced somewhere between about 0.94 and 10 billion PBMCs. Study-level results and caveats: Pairwise subsampling led to the expectation that sequencing depth would affect the degree of clonotype sharing among donors. Across a few donors, roughly 5% of naive CD4, approximately 4% of naive CD8, 2.3% of memory CD4, and under 0.45% of memory CD8 clonotypes were shared. Naive subsets generally had larger estimated clonotype richness than memory subsets did. Even with the large sequencing depth, rarefaction of the sorted-subset datasets indicated that sequencing was incomplete. The genetic and exposure-history diversity represented was limited by the small number of donors. Sampling was limited to blood, and TCR repertoires in tissue likely differ from TCR repertoires in blood. Clonotypes shared by all four sorted-subset donors showed higher generation probabilities than non-shared clonotypes.

The germline V gene yields SGHNT for CDR1 and YENEEA for CDR2. The CDR3 contains 13 residues, cysteine and phenylalanine counted. The read is trimmed to its CDR3 DNA, 39 bases read in frame from base 1. V is shortened by 3 bases, J by 0 bases, and the region joining them spans 5 bases. Healthy HIV-negative adults with no recently reported acute infections or vaccinations were included as donors. Every donor was a Caucasian adult residing in Nashville, Tennessee, USA. CD4+ T cells were enriched by magnetic negative selection; naive cells were then positively selected on CD45RA, and the negative fraction formed the memory subset. After blood collection by leukapheresis, PBMCs were isolated using Ficoll-Histopaque density gradient centrifugation and then cryopreserved in the vapor phase of liquid nitrogen. Analytical flow cytometry was used to check the purity and quantity of each magnetically sorted T cell population. From each sorted fraction, genomic DNA was isolated and quantified by UV absorbance on a Nanodrop 2000c.

Comments on this clone: Which antigen it targets is not known. Base quality data are lacking; no much larger clone is found one base away.

Using the deep immunoSEQ assay, TCR CDR3 regions were amplified from genomic DNA by multiplex PCR. Extracted genomic DNA from each cell subset was spread evenly across all wells of several immunoSEQ 96-well plates, with each plate serving as a replicate. For sorted subsets, each replicate PCR was loaded with around 220 ng genomic DNA, equivalent to 30,000 or so T cell genomes. The purified libraries were quantified using a Qubit 3.0 fluorometer, sized with a Bioanalyzer 2100, and then quantified again using the KAPA Library Quantification kit. Every immunoSEQ 96-well plate was sequenced on a separate single-read 150-cycle Illumina NextSeq 550 flow cell. The authors' analysis ran thus. Because only junctional sequences without quality scores were contained in the immunoSEQ output, filtering matching that applied to full-length reads could not be performed. To assign V/J genes and CDR3, sequences were annotated using PyIR, a Python wrapper for IgBLAST v1.9, with IMGT germline references. Any read was removed if the V/J assignment was weak (E-value above 1e-6), the CDR3 was missing, or the read contained stop codons, out-of-frame junctions, or ambiguous translated residues. A V3J clonotype was defined by an identical inferred V gene, J gene, and CDR3 amino acid sequence. Percentage overlap between repertoires was computed as shared unique clonotypes divided by the size of the smaller repertoire. Three approaches were used to assess repertoire richness: RTK rarefaction, the Chao1 estimator, and Recon v2.1 estimates of unobserved clonotypes. Generation probabilities were computed with OLGA for all TCRbeta clonotypes obtained by the gDNA method from a few donors. The table comes from immuneACCESS by way of TCRdb, which keeps in-frame sequences with V and J called. Part of the clones is missing from these tables; in studies checked, under half for an unresolved V gene and the rest for unknown reasons. D and trimming come from the DNA, and the V and J calls and clone size come from that table. This sample gives a few million clones in total; approximately 95% of them show up just once. Clones ranked in the top ten supply 0.39% of the sample.

In this chain, TRBV11-3 is recombined with TRBJ1-1; the D gene remains uncertain. Input material: naive CD4+ T cells from PBMCs. This specimen's cell subset or site label, per the study, means: CD45RA+ positively selected. This receptor was identified in a man younger than 30 in good health. Some clones in this sample may be carry-over from other donors' samples. The CDR3 region: CASSFTLNTEAFF. The nucleotide sequence reads as follows: TGTGCCAGCAGCTTCACCCTGAACACTGAAGCTTTCTTT.